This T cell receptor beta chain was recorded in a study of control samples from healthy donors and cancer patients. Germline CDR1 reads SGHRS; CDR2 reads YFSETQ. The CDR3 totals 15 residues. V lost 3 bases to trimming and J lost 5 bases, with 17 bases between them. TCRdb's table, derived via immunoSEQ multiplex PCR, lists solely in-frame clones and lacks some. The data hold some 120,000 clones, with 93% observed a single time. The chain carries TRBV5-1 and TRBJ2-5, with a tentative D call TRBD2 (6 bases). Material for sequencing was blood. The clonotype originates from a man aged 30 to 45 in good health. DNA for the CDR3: TGCGCCAGCAGCTCCCCCGAGCGGGCTCAGGAGACCCAGTACTTC. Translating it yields CASSSPERAQETQYF.